This T cell receptor beta chain was sequenced during a study of T cell repertoires in cytomegalovirus infection. Study results and caveats: CMV carriers with the relevant HLA were identified by cumulative public TCR beta family frequency. HLA-C-restricted CMV-specific TCR beta clonotypes prevailed in the ex vivo response.

This clonotype was observed a handful of times. The antigen remains undetermined. TCRdb re-called the reads with MiXCR, one entry per CDR3 protein. The data hold approximately 630,000 distinct CDR3 sequences, with around 24% observed a single time. The material sequenced was CD8+ T cells from PBMCs. The clonotype originates from a human donor in good health (CMV status not recorded). Some clones in this sample may be carry-over from other donors' samples.

The CDR3 loop reads CASSQPPYNEQFF. The CDR3 nucleotides are TGCGCCAGCAGCCAGCCTCCATACAATGAGCAGTTCTTC. V and J are TRBV4-1 and TRBJ2-1; D ambiguous. The CDR3 runs to 13 residues. The germline gives CDR1 MGHRA, CDR2 YSYEKL. Trimming stripped 3 bases from V and 4 bases from J, with 7 bases between.